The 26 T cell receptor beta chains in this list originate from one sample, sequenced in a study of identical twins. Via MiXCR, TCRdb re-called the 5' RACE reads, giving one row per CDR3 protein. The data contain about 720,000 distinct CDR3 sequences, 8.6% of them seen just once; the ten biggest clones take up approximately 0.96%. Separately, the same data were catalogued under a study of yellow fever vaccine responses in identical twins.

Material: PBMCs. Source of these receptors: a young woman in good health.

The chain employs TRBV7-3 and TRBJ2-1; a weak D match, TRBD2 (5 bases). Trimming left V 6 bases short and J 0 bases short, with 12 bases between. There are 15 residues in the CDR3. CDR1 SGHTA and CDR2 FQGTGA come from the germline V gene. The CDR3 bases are TGTGCCAGCAGTCCTGGGGAGAGCTCCTACAATGAGCAGTTCTTC. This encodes CASSPGESSYNEQFF.

For the CDR3, the DNA is TGCGCCAGCAGCTTCACAGGTCCCCTCTCCTACGAGCAGTACTTC. This sequence encodes CASSFTGPLSYEQYF. The rearrangement joins TRBV5-1 to TRBJ2-7; D might be TRBD1 (5 bases). Germline V gene data show CDR1 as SGHRS and CDR2 as YFSETQ. Trimming removed 2 bases at V and 0 bases at J, with 12 bases between. The CDR3 covers 15 residues.

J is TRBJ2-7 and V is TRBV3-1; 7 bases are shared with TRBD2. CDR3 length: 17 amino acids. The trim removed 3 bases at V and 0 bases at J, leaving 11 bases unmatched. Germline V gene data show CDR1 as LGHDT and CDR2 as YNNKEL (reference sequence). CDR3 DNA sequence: TGTGCCAGCAGCCAGAGGGGAGGGCGCGGGAGCTCCTACGAGCAGTACTTC. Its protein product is CASSQRGGRGSSYEQYF.

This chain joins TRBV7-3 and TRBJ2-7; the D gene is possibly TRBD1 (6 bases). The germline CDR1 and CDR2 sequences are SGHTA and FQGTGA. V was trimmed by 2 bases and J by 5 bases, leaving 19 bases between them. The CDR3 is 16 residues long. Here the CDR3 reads CASSLDSLRGFNEQYF. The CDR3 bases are TGTGCCAGCAGCTTAGATTCGTTGAGGGGGTTTAACGAGCAGTACTTC.

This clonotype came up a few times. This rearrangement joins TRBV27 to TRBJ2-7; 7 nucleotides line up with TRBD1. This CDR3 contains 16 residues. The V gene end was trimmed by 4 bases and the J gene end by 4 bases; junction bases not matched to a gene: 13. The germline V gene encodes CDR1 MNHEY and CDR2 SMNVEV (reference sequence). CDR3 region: CASSSVGGRFFYEQYF. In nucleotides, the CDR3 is TGTGCCAGCAGTTCCGTAGGGGGCCGTTTTTTTTACGAGCAGTACTTC.

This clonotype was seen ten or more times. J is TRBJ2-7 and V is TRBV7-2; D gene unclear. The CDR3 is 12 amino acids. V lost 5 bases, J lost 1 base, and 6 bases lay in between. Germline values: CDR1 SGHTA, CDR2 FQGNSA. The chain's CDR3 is CASSDLSYEQYF. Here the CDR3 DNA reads TGTGCCAGCAGCGATCTATCCTACGAGCAGTACTTC.

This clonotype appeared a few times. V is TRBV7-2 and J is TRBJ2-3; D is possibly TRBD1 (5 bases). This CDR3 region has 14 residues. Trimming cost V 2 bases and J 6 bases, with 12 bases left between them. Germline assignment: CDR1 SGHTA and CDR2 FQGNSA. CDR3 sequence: CASSLLSGQDTQYF. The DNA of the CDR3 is TGTGCCAGCAGCTTATTGTCAGGGCAGGATACGCAGTATTTT.

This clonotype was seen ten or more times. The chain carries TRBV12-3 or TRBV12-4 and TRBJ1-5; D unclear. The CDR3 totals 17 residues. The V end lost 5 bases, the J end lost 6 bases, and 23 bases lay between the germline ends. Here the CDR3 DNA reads TGTGCCAGCAGTCCCTTCGCGGGTATAAGGGTTAGTCAGCCCCAGCATTTT. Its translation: CASSPFAGIRVSQPQHF.

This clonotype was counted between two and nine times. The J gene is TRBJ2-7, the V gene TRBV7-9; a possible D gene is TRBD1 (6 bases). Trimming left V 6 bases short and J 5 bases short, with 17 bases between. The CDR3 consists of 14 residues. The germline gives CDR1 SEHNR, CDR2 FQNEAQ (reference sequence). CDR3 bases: TGTGCCAGCAGTTCAGGGGACCCCCCGGACGAGCAGTACTTC. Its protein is CASSSGDPPDEQYF.

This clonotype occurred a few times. This chain's CDR3 is CASSFGSFTDTQYF. The CDR3 DNA sequence: TGTGCCAGCAGTTTTGGCAGCTTCACAGATACGCAGTATTTT. J is TRBJ2-3 and V is TRBV6-5, with unresolved D. Looked up from germline, CDR1 is MNHEY and CDR2 is SVGAGI. The CDR3 runs to 14 residues. V was cut by 4 bases and J by 2 bases, with 10 bases left in between.

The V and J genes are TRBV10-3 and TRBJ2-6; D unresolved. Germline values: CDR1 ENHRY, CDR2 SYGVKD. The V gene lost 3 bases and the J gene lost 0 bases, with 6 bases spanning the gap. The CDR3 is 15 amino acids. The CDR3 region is CAISDWDSGANVLTF. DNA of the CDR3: TGTGCCATCAGTGATTGGGACTCTGGGGCCAACGTCCTGACTTTC.

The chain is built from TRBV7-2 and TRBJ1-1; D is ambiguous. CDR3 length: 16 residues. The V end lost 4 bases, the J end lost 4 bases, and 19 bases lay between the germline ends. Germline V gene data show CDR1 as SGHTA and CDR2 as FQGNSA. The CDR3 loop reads CASSSSLLVEGTEAFF. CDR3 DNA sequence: TGTGCCAGCAGCTCCTCCTTGCTGGTTGAGGGCACTGAAGCTTTCTTT.

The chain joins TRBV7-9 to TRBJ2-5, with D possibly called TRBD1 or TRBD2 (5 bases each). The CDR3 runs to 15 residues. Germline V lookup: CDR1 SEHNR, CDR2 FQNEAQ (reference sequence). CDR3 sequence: CAPYGTPKLRETQYF. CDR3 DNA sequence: TGTGCACCATACGGGACGCCCAAACTTAGGGAGACCCAGTACTTC.

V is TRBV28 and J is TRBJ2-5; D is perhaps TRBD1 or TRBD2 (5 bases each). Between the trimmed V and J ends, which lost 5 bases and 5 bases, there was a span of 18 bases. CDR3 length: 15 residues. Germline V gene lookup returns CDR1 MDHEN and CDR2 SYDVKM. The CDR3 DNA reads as TGTGCCAGCAGTGCTACGGGACGGACCGGGGAGACCCAGTACTTC. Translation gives CASSATGRTGETQYF.

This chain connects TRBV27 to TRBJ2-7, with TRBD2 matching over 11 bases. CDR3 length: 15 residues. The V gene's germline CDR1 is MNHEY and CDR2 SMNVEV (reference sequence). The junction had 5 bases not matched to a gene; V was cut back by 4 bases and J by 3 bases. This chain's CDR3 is CASSWSGTSGYEQYF. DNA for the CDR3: TGTGCCAGCAGTTGGTCCGGGACTAGCGGCTACGAGCAGTACTTC.

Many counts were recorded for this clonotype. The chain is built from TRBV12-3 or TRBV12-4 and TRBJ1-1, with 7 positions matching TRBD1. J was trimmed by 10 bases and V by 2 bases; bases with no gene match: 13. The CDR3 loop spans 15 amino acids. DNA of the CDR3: TGTGCCAGCAGTTTAAAGGAAGGGGGCACGGGTATAGCTTTCTTT. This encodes CASSLKEGGTGIAFF.

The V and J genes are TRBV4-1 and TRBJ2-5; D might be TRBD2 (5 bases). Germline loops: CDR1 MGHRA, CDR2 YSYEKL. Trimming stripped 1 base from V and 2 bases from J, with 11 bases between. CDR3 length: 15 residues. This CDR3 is CASSQGELAQETQYF. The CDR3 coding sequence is TGCGCCAGCAGCCAAGGGGAGCTTGCGCAAGAGACCCAGTACTTC.

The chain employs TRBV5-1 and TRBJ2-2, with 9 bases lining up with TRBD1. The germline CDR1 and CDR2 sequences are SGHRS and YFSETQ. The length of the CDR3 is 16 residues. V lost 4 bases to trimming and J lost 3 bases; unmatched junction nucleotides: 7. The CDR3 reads CASSRPRQGDTGELFF. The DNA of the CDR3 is TGCGCCAGCAGCCGCCCCCGACAGGGGGACACCGGGGAGCTGTTTTTT. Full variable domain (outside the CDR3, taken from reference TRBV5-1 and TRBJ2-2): KAGVTQTPRYLIKTRGQQVTLSCSPISGHRSVSWYQQTPGQGLQFLFEYFSETQRNKGNFPGRFSGRQFSNSRSEMNVSTLELGDSALYLCASSRPRQGDTGELFFGEGSRLTVL.

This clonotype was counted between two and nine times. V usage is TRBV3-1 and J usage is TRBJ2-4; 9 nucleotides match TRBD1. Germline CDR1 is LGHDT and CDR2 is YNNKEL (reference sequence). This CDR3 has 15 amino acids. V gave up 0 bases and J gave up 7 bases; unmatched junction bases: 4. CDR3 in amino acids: CASSQDFGTGNIQYF. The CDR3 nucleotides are TGTGCCAGCAGCCAAGATTTCGGGACAGGGAACATTCAGTACTTC.

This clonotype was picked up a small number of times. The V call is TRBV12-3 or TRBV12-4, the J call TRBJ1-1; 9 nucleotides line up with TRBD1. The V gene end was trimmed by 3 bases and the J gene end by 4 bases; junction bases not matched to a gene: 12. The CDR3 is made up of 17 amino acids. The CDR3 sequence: CASSFSAGTGLATEAFF. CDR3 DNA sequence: TGTGCCAGCAGTTTCTCAGCGGGGACAGGGCTAGCCACTGAAGCTTTCTTT.

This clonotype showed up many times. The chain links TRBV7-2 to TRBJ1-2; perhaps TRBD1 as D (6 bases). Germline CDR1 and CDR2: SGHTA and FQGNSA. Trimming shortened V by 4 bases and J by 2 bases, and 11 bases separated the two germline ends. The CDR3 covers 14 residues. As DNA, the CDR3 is TGTGCCAGCAGCTCAGGGGAGGGGAACTATGGCTACACCTTC. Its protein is CASSSGEGNYGYTF.

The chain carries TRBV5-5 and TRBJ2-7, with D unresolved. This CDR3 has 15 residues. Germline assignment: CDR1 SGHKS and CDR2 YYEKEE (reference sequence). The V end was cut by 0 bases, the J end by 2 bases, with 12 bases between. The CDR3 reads CASSLAAADPYEQYF. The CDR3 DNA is TGTGCCAGCAGCTTGGCCGCGGCTGACCCCTACGAGCAGTACTTC.

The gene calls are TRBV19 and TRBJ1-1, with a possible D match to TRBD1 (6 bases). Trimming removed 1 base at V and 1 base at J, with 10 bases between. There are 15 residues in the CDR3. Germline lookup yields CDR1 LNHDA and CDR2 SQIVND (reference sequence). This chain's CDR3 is CASSIVTGPNTEAFF. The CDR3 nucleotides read TGTGCCAGTAGTATAGTGACAGGACCGAACACTGAAGCTTTCTTT.

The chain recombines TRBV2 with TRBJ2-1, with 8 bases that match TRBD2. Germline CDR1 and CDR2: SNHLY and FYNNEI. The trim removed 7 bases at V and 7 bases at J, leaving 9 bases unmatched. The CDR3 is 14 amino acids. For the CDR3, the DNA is TGTGCCAGCAAAGAAGCGGGAGCGCAGAATGAGCAGTTCTTC. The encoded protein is CASKEAGAQNEQFF. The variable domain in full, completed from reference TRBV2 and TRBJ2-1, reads EPEVTQTPSHQVTQMGQEVILRCVPISNHLYFYWYRQILGQKVEFLVSFYNNEISEKSEIFDDQFSVERPDGSNFTLKIRSTKLEDSAMYFCASKEAGAQNEQFFGPGTRLTVL.

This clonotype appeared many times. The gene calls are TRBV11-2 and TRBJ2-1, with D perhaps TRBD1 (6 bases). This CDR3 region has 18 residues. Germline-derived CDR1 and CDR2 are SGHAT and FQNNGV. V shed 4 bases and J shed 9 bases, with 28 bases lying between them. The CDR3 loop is CASSSYRPQGDQGGEQFF. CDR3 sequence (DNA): TGTGCCAGCAGCTCCTACCGACCACAGGGTGATCAAGGAGGTGAGCAGTTCTTC.

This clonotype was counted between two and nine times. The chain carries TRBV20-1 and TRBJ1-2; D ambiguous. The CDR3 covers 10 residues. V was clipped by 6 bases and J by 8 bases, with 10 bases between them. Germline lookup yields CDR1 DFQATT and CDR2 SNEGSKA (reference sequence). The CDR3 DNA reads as TGCAGTGCCTCTAAGAGGGGCTACACCTTC. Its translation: CSASKRGYTF.